Below, 18 T cell receptor beta chains from the same sample are listed, as sequenced in a study of cytomegalovirus exposure and HLA in healthy donors. Both 60 Vbeta primers and 13 Jbeta primers went into the PCR. Only in-frame clones appear in the TCRdb table, and some are missing; sequencing was by immunoSEQ multiplex PCR. This table holds about 130,000 clones, nearly 80% found once. Sequenced sample: PBMCs. The receptors were sampled from a man aged 25 to 40 in good health and CMV-seronegative.

The V call is TRBV11-1, the J call TRBJ2-3, with unresolved D. Germline-derived CDR1 and CDR2 are SGHAT and FQDESV (reference sequence). V gave up 6 bases and J gave up 6 bases, with 16 bases separating them. CDR3 length: 14 amino acids. CDR3 sequence: CASSPTGLLDTQYF. CDR3 nucleotides: TGTGCCAGCAGTCCGACTGGCTTATTGGATACGCAGTATTTT.

The chain is built from TRBV7-2 and TRBJ1-2; D call uncertain. Deletions cut 5 bases from V and 8 bases from J, with 15 bases between. Germline V gives CDR1 SGHTA, CDR2 FQGNSA. There are 13 residues in the CDR3. The CDR3 DNA is TGTGCCAGCAGCCCATCTACCCTTTTGGGCTACACCTTC. It codes for CASSPSTLLGYTF. Complete variable domain (other parts from reference TRBV7-2 and TRBJ1-2): GAGVSQSPSNKVTEKGKDVELRCDPISGHTALYWYRQSLGQGLEFLIYFQGNSAPDKSGLPSDRFSAERTGGSVSTLTIQRTQQEDSAVYLCASSPSTLLGYTFGSGTRLTVV.

The J gene is TRBJ2-5, the V gene TRBV7-2; 9 bases match TRBD1. Germline V gene sequence: CDR1 SGHTA, CDR2 FQGNSA. After removal of 3 bases from V and 2 bases from J, the junction contained 1 base not matched to a gene. The CDR3 extends over 14 amino acids. The CDR3 sequence: CASSFDRGQETQYF. The CDR3 DNA is TGTGCCAGCAGCTTCGACAGGGGGCAAGAGACCCAGTACTTC.

This clone was recorded only once. V gene TRBV7-2 combines with J gene TRBJ1-1, with 7 bases identical to TRBD1. Trimming took 3 bases from V and 7 from J; bases not matched to a gene: 5. The CDR3 sequence is 13 residues long. The germline V gene has CDR1 SGHTA and CDR2 FQGNSA. Here the CDR3 DNA reads TGTGCCAGCAGCTTCGACAGGGCTGGTGAAGCTTTCTTT. The encoded protein is CASSFDRAGEAFF.

The chain joins TRBV29-1 to TRBJ2-3, with 7 nucleotides matching TRBD1. Unmatched junction bases numbered 7, after V lost 6 bases and J lost 1 base. CDR3 length: 14 amino acids. CDR1 is SQVTM and CDR2 is ANQGSEA in the germline V gene. The CDR3 region is CSVKRTGGTDTQYF. CDR3 in DNA: TGCAGCGTGAAGAGGACAGGCGGCACAGATACGCAGTATTTT.

The chain carries TRBV10-3 and TRBJ2-1, with a possible D match to TRBD2 (5 bases). The CDR3 length is 14 residues. The germline gives CDR1 ENHRY, CDR2 SYGVKD. Trimming shortened V by 6 bases and J by 4 bases, and 13 bases separated the two germline ends. CDR3 amino acids: CAIRNSAGYNEQFF. Here the CDR3 DNA reads TGTGCCATCAGGAACTCGGCGGGTTACAATGAGCAGTTCTTC.

CDR3 nucleotides: TGCGCCAGCAGCATTTTACTAGCGGGAGCCGCCGGGGAGCTGTTTTTT. Translated, it gives CASSILLAGAAGELFF. The chain uses TRBV5-1 and TRBJ2-2, with 11 bases that match TRBD2. The CDR3 length is 16 residues. The V gene end was trimmed by 4 bases and the J gene end by 6 bases; junction bases not matched to a gene: 8. In germline, CDR1 is SGHRS, CDR2 YFSETQ.

The chain is built from TRBV21-1 and TRBJ1-2; the D call of TRBD1 is as the table states it, not checked on the DNA. TRBV21-1 has pseudogene status. This CDR3 has 15 residues. The CDR3 coding sequence is TGTGCCAGCAGCAAAGCTGGAAGGACAGGGGGTGGCTACACCTTC. Translating it yields CASSKAGRTGGGYTF.

Only one count was recorded for this clone. This chain joins TRBV29-1 and TRBJ1-1; a possible D gene is TRBD1 (5 bases). This CDR3 has 16 amino acids. V was trimmed by 0 bases and J by 0 bases, leaving 14 bases between them. Germline values: CDR1 SQVTM, CDR2 ANQGSEA. CDR3 residues: CSVEDPGGPMNTEAFF. The CDR3 region has the DNA TGCAGCGTTGAAGATCCGGGGGGTCCAATGAACACTGAAGCTTTCTTT.

The genes are TRBV28 and TRBJ2-3; TRBD2 agrees at 9 bases. The trim removed 8 bases at V and 6 bases at J, leaving 9 bases unmatched. CDR1 and CDR2 from the germline V gene are MDHEN and SYDVKM. CDR3 length equals 14 residues. The chain's CDR3 is CASYGGRAADTQYF. The CDR3 coding sequence is TGTGCCAGCTATGGCGGGAGGGCCGCGGATACGCAGTATTTT.

V gene TRBV18 combines with J gene TRBJ1-5, with TRBD1 identical over 8 bases. The ends lost 5 bases at V and 2 bases at J; junction bases unmatched: 8. This CDR3 is built from 16 residues. Germline-derived CDR1 and CDR2 are KGHSH and LQKENI. The DNA of the CDR3 is TGTGCCAGCTCAGTGGGCCCAGGGGGCGGCAATCAGCCCCAGCATTTT. Translating it yields CASSVGPGGGNQPQHF.

The V gene is TRBV4-2, the J gene TRBJ2-3, with 7 bases fitting TRBD2. The CDR3 runs to 15 residues. Germline-derived CDR1 and CDR2 are LGHNA and YNFKEQ. V trimming: 4 bases; J trimming: 2 bases; junction bases outside the gene matches: 6. Here the CDR3 reads CASSPAGEATDTQYF. Written as DNA, the CDR3 is TGTGCCAGCAGCCCTGCGGGAGAGGCCACAGATACGCAGTATTTT.

This clone has only a few counts. V and J are TRBV6-5 and TRBJ2-3, with TRBD2 identical over 9 bases. The CDR3 loop spans 15 amino acids. V dropped 6 bases and J dropped 6; count of bases not matched to a gene: 10. Germline CDR1 MNHEY, CDR2 SVGAGI. As DNA, the CDR3 is TGTGCCAGCAGCAGGGCTAGCGGGATAGGGGATACGCAGTATTTT. It encodes CASSRASGIGDTQYF.

The rearrangement uses TRBV6-5 and TRBJ1-1; D is ambiguous. The V gene lost 4 bases and the J gene lost 1 base, with 7 bases spanning the gap. The CDR3 is 13 residues long. CDR1 and CDR2 from the germline V gene are MNHEY and SVGAGI. DNA of the CDR3: TGTGCCAGCAGTTGGCCAGAGAACACTGAAGCTTTCTTT. Translating it yields CASSWPENTEAFF.

This clone was counted a few times. This chain joins TRBV30 and TRBJ2-7; 11 bases are shared with TRBD2. CDR1 GTSNPN and CDR2 SVGIG come from the germline V gene (reference sequence). The CDR3 is 15 residues long. V shed 5 bases and J 1 base; nucleotides not matched to a gene: 7. The CDR3 region has the DNA TGTGCCTGGGGTAGCGGGAGGGCCTGGTCCTACGAGCAGTACTTC. Encoded protein: CAWGSGRAWSYEQYF.

The rearrangement joins TRBV11-3 to TRBJ2-7, with TRBD1 matching 8 bases. The J segment lost 7 bases and the V segment lost 3 bases, leaving 14 bases of the junction unmatched. The CDR3 length is 16 residues. Germline CDR1 is SGHNT and CDR2 is YENEEA. DNA for the CDR3: TGTGCCAGCAGCTTGGGATCGAGGCAGGGGGCAGGGGAGCAGTACTTC. It is translated as CASSLGSRQGAGEQYF.

The J gene is TRBJ2-6, the V gene TRBV18; the match to TRBD1 covers 7 bases. The germline V gene has CDR1 KGHSH and CDR2 LQKENI. V gave up 3 bases and J gave up 0 bases; unmatched junction bases: 5. This CDR3 is built from 17 residues. CDR3 DNA sequence: TGTGCCAGCTCACCGATGGGACAGCCCTCTGGGGCCAACGTCCTGACTTTC. Its protein is CASSPMGQPSGANVLTF.

In DNA form, the CDR3 reads TGTGCCAGCAGTTATTCTATACCCCTTGAGCGCGAGCAGTACTTC. This codes for CASSYSIPLEREQYF. J is TRBJ2-7 and V is TRBV6-5, with D uncertain. V lost 3 bases and J 6 bases, leaving 18 bases between the germline ends. Germline loops: CDR1 MNHEY, CDR2 SVGAGI. This CDR3 is built from 15 residues.